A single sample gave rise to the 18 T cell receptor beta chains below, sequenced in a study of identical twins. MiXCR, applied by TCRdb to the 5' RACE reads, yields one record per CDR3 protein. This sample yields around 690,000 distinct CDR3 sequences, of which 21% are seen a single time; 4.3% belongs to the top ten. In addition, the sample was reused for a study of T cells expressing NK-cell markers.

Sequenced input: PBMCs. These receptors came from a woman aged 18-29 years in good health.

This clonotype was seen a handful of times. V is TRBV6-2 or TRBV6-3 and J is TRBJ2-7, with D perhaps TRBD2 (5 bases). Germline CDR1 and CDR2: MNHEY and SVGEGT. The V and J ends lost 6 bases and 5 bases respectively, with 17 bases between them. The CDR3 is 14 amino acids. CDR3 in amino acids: CASSIRAGSNEQYF. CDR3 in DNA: TGTGCCAGCAGCATACGTGCTGGGAGTAACGAGCAGTACTTC.

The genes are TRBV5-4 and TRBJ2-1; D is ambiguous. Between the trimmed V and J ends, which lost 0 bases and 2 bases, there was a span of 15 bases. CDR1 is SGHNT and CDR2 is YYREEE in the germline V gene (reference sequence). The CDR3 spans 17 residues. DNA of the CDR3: TGTGCCAGCAGCTTGGACGGTCACGCTCTCCCCTACAATGAGCAGTTCTTC. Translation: CASSLDGHALPYNEQFF.

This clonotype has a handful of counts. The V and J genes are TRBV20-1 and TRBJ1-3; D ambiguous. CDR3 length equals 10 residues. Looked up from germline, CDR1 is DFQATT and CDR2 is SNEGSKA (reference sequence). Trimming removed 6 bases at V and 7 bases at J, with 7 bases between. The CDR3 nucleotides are TGCAGTGCAGGCAGTAACACCATATATTTT. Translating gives CSAGSNTIYF.

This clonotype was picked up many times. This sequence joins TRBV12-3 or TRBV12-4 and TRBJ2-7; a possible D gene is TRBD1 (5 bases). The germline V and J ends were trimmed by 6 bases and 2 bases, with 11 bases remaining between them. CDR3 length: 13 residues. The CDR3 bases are TGTGCCAGCAGCCCCCAGGGTCCCTACGAGCAGTACTTC. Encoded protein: CASSPQGPYEQYF.

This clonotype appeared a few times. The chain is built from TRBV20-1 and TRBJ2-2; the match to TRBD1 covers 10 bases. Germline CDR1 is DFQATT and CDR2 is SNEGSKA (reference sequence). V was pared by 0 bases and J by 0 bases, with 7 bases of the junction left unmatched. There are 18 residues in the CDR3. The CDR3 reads CSARDPGQGWSNTGELFF. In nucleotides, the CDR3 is TGCAGTGCTAGAGACCCGGGACAGGGGTGGTCGAACACCGGGGAGCTGTTTTTT.

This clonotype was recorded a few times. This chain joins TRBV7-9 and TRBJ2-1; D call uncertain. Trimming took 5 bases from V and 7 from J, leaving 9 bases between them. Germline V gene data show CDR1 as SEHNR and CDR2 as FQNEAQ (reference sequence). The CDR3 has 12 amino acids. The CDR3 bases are TGTGCCAGCAGCATTAGCAAGAATGAGCAGTTCTTC. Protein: CASSISKNEQFF.

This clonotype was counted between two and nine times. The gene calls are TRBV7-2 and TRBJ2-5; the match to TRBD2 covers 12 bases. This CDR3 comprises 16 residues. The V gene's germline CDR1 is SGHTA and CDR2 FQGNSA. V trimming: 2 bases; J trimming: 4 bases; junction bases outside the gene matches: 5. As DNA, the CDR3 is TGTGCCAGCAGCTTAAGGCAGACTAGCGGGAGAGAGACCCAGTACTTC. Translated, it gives CASSLRQTSGRETQYF.

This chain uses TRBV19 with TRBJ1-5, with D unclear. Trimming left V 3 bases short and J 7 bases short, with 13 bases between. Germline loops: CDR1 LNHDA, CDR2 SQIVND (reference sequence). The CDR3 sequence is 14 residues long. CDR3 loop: CASSISRSRQPQHF. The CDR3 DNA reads TGTGCCAGTAGTATCTCCCGTTCTCGGCAGCCCCAGCATTTT.

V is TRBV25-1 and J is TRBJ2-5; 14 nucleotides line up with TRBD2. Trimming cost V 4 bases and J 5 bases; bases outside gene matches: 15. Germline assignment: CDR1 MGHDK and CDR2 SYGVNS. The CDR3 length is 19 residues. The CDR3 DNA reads TGTGCCAGCAGTGCGTCTCTAGGGACTAGCGGGAGTATCAGGGAGACCCAGTACTTC. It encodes CASSASLGTSGSIRETQYF. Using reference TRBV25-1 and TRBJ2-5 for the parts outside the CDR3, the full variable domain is EADIYQTPRYLVIGTGKKITLECSQTMGHDKMYWYQQDPGMELHLIHYSYGVNSTEKGDLSSESTVSRIRTEHFPLTLESARPSHTSQYLCASSASLGTSGSIRETQYFGPGTRLLVL.

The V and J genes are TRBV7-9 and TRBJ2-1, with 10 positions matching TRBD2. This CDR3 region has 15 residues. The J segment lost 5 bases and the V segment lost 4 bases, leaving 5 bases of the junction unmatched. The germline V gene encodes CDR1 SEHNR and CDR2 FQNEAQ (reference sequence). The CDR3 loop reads CASSWTSGVHNEQFF. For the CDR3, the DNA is TGTGCCAGCAGCTGGACTAGCGGAGTTCACAATGAGCAGTTCTTC. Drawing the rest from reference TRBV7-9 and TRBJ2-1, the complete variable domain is DTGVSQNPRHKITKRGQNVTFRCDPISEHNRLYWYRQTLGQGPEFLTYFQNEAQLEKSRLLSDRFSAERPKGSFSTLEIQRTEQGDSAMYLCASSWTSGVHNEQFFGPGTRLTVL.

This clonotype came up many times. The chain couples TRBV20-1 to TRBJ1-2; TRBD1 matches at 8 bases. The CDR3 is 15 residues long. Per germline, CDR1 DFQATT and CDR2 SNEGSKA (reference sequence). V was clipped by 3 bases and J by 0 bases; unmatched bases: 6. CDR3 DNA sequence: TGCAGTGCTAGCACAGGGGGAATCCCTAACTATGGCTACACCTTC. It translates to CSASTGGIPNYGYTF.

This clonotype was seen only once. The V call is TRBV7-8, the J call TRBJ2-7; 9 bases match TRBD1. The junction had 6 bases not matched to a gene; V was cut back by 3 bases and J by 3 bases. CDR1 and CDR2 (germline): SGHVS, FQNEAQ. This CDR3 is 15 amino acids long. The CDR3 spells CASSFRRDRDYEQYF. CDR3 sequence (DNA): TGTGCCAGCAGCTTCCGCCGGGACAGGGACTACGAGCAGTACTTC.

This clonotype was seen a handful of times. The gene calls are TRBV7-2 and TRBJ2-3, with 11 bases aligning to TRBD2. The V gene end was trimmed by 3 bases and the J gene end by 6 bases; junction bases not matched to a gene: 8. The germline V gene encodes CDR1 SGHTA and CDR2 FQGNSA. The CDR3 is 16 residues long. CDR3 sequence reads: CASSFSGRAKGDTQYF. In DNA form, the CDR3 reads TGTGCCAGCAGCTTTAGCGGGAGGGCTAAGGGGGATACGCAGTATTTT.

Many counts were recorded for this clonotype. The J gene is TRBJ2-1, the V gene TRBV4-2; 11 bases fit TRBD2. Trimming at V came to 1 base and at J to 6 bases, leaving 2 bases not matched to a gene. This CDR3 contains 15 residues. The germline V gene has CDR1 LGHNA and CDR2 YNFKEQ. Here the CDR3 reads CASSQGLAGRNEQFF. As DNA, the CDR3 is TGTGCCAGCAGCCAAGGACTAGCGGGACGCAATGAGCAGTTCTTC.

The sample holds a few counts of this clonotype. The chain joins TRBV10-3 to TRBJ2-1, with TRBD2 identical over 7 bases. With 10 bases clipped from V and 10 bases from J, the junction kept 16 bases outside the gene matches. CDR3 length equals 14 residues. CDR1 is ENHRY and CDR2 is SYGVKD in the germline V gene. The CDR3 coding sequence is TGTGCCACAGAGGGAGGGTGGAGATCGGTCGAGCAGTTCTTC. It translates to CATEGGWRSVEQFF.

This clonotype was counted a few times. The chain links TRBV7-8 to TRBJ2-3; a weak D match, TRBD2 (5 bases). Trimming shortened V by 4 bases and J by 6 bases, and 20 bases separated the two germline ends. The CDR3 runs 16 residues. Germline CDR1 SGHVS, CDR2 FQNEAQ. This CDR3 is CASSWLGEQFVDTQYF. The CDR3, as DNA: TGTGCCAGCAGCTGGCTCGGGGAGCAATTTGTCGATACGCAGTATTTT.

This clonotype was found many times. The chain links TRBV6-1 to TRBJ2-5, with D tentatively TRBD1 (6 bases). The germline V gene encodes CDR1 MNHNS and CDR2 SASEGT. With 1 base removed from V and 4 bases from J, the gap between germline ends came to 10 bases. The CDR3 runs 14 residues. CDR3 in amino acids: CASSEGAGAETQYF. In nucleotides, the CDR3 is TGTGCCAGCAGTGAAGGGGCAGGGGCAGAGACCCAGTACTTC.

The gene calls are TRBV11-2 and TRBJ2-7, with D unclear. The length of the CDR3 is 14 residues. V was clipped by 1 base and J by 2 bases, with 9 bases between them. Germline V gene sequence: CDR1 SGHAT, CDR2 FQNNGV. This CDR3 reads CASSLVNTAYEQYF. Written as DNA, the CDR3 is TGTGCCAGCAGCTTAGTGAACACCGCCTACGAGCAGTACTTC.